In its sample, the clone carrying this T cell receptor (beta chain) was seen many times. Its antigen remains unidentified. This entry comes from a study of blood T cells in healthy people across ages. PCR was performed a second time for about 7 to 12 cycles using a sample-barcoded 5' primer and a J-beta primer mix. TCRdb itself ran the 5' RACE reads through MiXCR, one entry per CDR3 protein. The table includes roughly 1,700,000 distinct CDR3 sequences, roughly 30% detected once. Peripheral blood from each donor was collected in a volume of about 9.9 milliliters. The V end was cut by 7 bases, the J end by 5 bases, with 21 bases between. This CDR3 is 14 amino acids long. In germline, CDR1 is SQVTM, CDR2 ANQGSEA. Study findings and constraints: Roughly linearly, TCR beta diversity per million T cells fell as age increased. Strong correlation was found linking TCR beta diversity to naive T cell percentage.

The specimen was blood. This chain links TRBV29-1 with TRBJ2-7; D might be TRBD1 or TRBD2, each matching 5 bases. This TCR derives from a woman in her twenties or thirties in good health. DNA for the CDR3: TGCAGCGCTGGAGATGGGGGTCCACCCCACGAGCAGTACTTC. Protein sequence: CSAGDGGPPHEQYF.